This T cell receptor beta chain is drawn from a study of T cells after yellow fever vaccination. General study results and limits: The study re-detected most primary-vaccination clones after the booster (around 96% CD4, just over 85% CD8). Contaminants from the bulk population, in the form of abundant clonotypes, could be found in FACS-sorted repertoires.

TCRdb processed the 5' RACE reads anew with MiXCR; each CDR3 protein has one entry. Of some 300,000 distinct CDR3 sequences detected, 7.5% to 9.5% appear once; the ten largest clones hold about 3.7%. About this clonotype: As yet, its antigen is unknown.

Germline CDR1 reads MGHRA; CDR2 reads YSYEKL. The CDR3 has 16 residues. Between the trimmed V and J ends, which lost 2 bases and 4 bases, there was a span of 17 bases. The sequences come from CD4+ T cells sorted from PBMCs, collected 5 days after the yellow fever booster vaccination. The chain is built from TRBV4-1 and TRBJ1-2; D not resolved. This receptor was identified in a young man who received the YFV17D yellow fever vaccine. CDR3 bases: TGCGCCAGCAGCCAACCCGGAGGACGGGCCCCCTATGGCTACACCTTC. Its translation: CASSQPGGRAPYGYTF.